Listed below are T cell receptor beta chains from one sample, sequenced in a study of shared clonotypes between healthy human individuals. Profiled with immunoSEQ multiplex PCR; TCRdb holds only in-frame clones, not every one. In the table there are fewer than 550,000 clones, about 75% of which are singletons. The sample comprised PBMCs. All receptors derive from a woman aged 40 to 50 in good health. Some clones in this sample may be carry-over from other donors' samples. The CDR3 runs from the conserved cysteine through the conserved F or W. D genes are given only for firm matches. Only some rows state a clone size, as once, few, many or a class for expanded clones.

abundance: -; d_gene: TRBD1; j_gene: TRBJ1-1; v_gene: TRBV5-1; CDR3nt: TGCGCCAGCAGCGGACAGGGGGCGGTGAACACTGAAGCTTTCTTT; CDR3aa: CASSGQGAVNTEAFF
abundance: -; d_gene: -; j_gene: TRBJ1-4; v_gene: TRBV19; CDR3nt: TGTGCCAGTAAGCGGAGGGACCTCCCTGAAAAACTGTTTTTT; CDR3aa: CASKRRDLPEKLFF
abundance: -; d_gene: -; j_gene: TRBJ2-7; v_gene: TRBV9; CDR3nt: TGTGCCAGCAGCGGACCTTACTCCTACGAGCAGTACTTC; CDR3aa: CASSGPYSYEQYF
abundance: -; d_gene: -; j_gene: TRBJ1-2; v_gene: TRBV5-6; CDR3nt: TGTGCCAGCACCCAAGACAGAGACTATGGCTACACCTTC; CDR3aa: CASTQDRDYGYTF
abundance: -; d_gene: -; j_gene: TRBJ2-1; v_gene: TRBV18; CDR3nt: TGTGCCAGCTCACCCCTGGACTCCTACAATGAGCAGTTCTTC; CDR3aa: CASSPLDSYNEQFF
abundance: -; d_gene: -; j_gene: TRBJ2-7; v_gene: TRBV2; CDR3nt: TGTGCCAGCACCGTGACCGGGACTGGCGGGATGGTGGAGCAGTACTTC; CDR3aa: CASTVTGTGGMVEQYF
abundance: -; d_gene: TRBD1; j_gene: TRBJ1-1; v_gene: TRBV2; CDR3nt: TGTGCCAGCAGGGAGAGACAGGGAGGGACTGAAGCTTTCTTT; CDR3aa: CASRERQGGTEAFF
abundance: -; d_gene: -; j_gene: TRBJ2-1; v_gene: TRBV29-1; CDR3nt: TGCAGCGTTGTTTTCCTTGGCGGGGCAGGGTCCTACAATGAGCAGTTCTTC; CDR3aa: CSVVFLGGAGSYNEQFF
abundance: -; d_gene: TRBD2; j_gene: TRBJ2-7; v_gene: TRBV10-1; CDR3nt: TGCGCCAGCAGTGAGGGAGCGGGAGTTGATGAGCAGTACTTC; CDR3aa: CASSEGAGVDEQYF
abundance: -; d_gene: TRBD1; j_gene: TRBJ2-7; v_gene: TRBV11-2; CDR3nt: TGTGCCAGCAGCCCTGAGGCGGGACAGGGCTACGAGCAGTACTTC; CDR3aa: CASSPEAGQGYEQYF
abundance: -; d_gene: -; j_gene: TRBJ1-5; v_gene: TRBV28; CDR3nt: TGTGCCAGCACCCCACTGGGGGGCGTGCAGCCCCAGCATTTT; CDR3aa: CASTPLGGVQPQHF
abundance: -; d_gene: -; j_gene: TRBJ2-1; v_gene: TRBV6-1; CDR3nt: TGTGCCAGCAGCCCTGACTCCTACAATGAGCAGTTCTTC; CDR3aa: CASSPDSYNEQFF
abundance: -; d_gene: TRBD2; j_gene: TRBJ2-1; v_gene: TRBV7-8; CDR3nt: TGTGCCAGCAGCTTAGCGACTAGCCACTACAATGAGCAGTTCTTC; CDR3aa: CASSLATSHYNEQFF
abundance: few; d_gene: -; j_gene: TRBJ2-7; v_gene: TRBV5-6; CDR3nt: TGTGCCAGCAGCGAACGGACGACCTACGAGCAGTACTTC; CDR3aa: CASSERTTYEQYF
abundance: -; d_gene: -; j_gene: TRBJ2-2; v_gene: TRBV11-2; CDR3nt: TGTGCCAGCAGCTTAGGGCAGAACACCGGGGAGCTGTTTTTT; CDR3aa: CASSLGQNTGELFF
abundance: -; d_gene: -; j_gene: TRBJ2-1; v_gene: TRBV6-1; CDR3nt: TGTGCCAGCAGTGAAGCGCTAGGGCAGGGGGGAAGTGATCAGTTCTTC; CDR3aa: CASSEALGQGGSDQFF
abundance: -; d_gene: -; j_gene: TRBJ1-5; v_gene: TRBV7-9; CDR3nt: TGTGCCAGCGGGGGCCAGCTTAGCAATCAGCCCCAGCATTTT; CDR3aa: CASGGQLSNQPQHF
abundance: -; d_gene: -; j_gene: TRBJ2-3; v_gene: TRBV7-2; CDR3nt: TGTGCCAGCAGCCCAAGCAGGGATACGCAGTATTTT; CDR3aa: CASSPSRDTQYF
abundance: -; d_gene: TRBD2; j_gene: TRBJ2-7; v_gene: TRBV25-1; CDR3nt: TGTGCCAGCAGTGAGGTAGCGGGAGTGGGGGAGCAGTACTTC; CDR3aa: CASSEVAGVGEQYF
abundance: -; d_gene: TRBD1; j_gene: TRBJ1-1; v_gene: TRBV28; CDR3nt: TGTGCCAGCGGCATCGAGACAGGGGGCGTGCGGACTGAAGCTTTCTTT; CDR3aa: CASGIETGGVRTEAFF
abundance: -; d_gene: TRBD2; j_gene: TRBJ2-7; v_gene: TRBV11-2; CDR3nt: TGTGCCAGCAGCTTAAGGCGGACTAGCGGGAGTGGAGACGAGCAGTACTTC; CDR3aa: CASSLRRTSGSGDEQYF
abundance: few; d_gene: -; j_gene: TRBJ2-3; v_gene: TRBV5-1; CDR3nt: TGCGCCAGCAGCCCGGGAAGCACAGATACGCAGTATTTT; CDR3aa: CASSPGSTDTQYF
abundance: -; d_gene: -; j_gene: TRBJ1-4; v_gene: TRBV7-9; CDR3nt: TGTGCCAGCAGCCAAGGGGAAGGGGAAGAAAAACTGTTTTTT; CDR3aa: CASSQGEGEEKLFF
abundance: many; d_gene: TRBD2; j_gene: TRBJ2-5; v_gene: TRBV10-3; CDR3nt: TGTGCCATCCCAGGAAGCGGGAGCGGAGAGACCCAGTACTTC; CDR3aa: CAIPGSGSGETQYF
abundance: -; d_gene: -; j_gene: TRBJ2-3; v_gene: TRBV5-5; CDR3nt: TGTGCCAGCAGCTTGGCCCCAGGGGCGGCGGCAGATACGCAGTATTTT; CDR3aa: CASSLAPGAAADTQYF
abundance: -; d_gene: -; j_gene: TRBJ1-5; v_gene: TRBV15; CDR3nt: TGTGCCACCAGCGCCCGGGACATCAATCAGCCCCAGCATTTT; CDR3aa: CATSARDINQPQHF
abundance: -; d_gene: TRBD2; j_gene: TRBJ2-1; v_gene: TRBV28; CDR3nt: TGTGCCAGCAGTTATACACTAGCGGAGTTCTACAATGAGCAGTTCTTC; CDR3aa: CASSYTLAEFYNEQFF
abundance: -; d_gene: -; j_gene: TRBJ1-1; v_gene: TRBV19; CDR3nt: TGTGCCAGTAGCCTGCGCGACACTGAAGCTTTCTTT; CDR3aa: CASSLRDTEAFF
abundance: -; d_gene: -; j_gene: TRBJ2-3; v_gene: TRBV5-1; CDR3nt: TGCGCCAGCAGCTTGTCTTTAGTTGATGCAGATACGCAGTATTTT; CDR3aa: CASSLSLVDADTQYF
abundance: few; d_gene: TRBD2; j_gene: TRBJ2-1; v_gene: TRBV7-2; CDR3nt: TGTGCCAGCAGCTTAGTGGGGGGGGTTCTCAATGAGCAGTTCTTC; CDR3aa: CASSLVGGVLNEQFF
abundance: -; d_gene: -; j_gene: TRBJ2-1; v_gene: TRBV6-4; CDR3nt: TGTGCCAGCAGTGACAAAGGGGACCCCTACAATGAGCAGTTCTTC; CDR3aa: CASSDKGDPYNEQFF
abundance: -; d_gene: TRBD2; j_gene: TRBJ2-5; v_gene: TRBV4-1; CDR3nt: TGCGCCAGCAGCCTTCTCCCTCGGGGACTAGCGGGGCTGGAGACCCAGTACTTC; CDR3aa: CASSLLPRGLAGLETQYF
abundance: once; d_gene: TRBD1; j_gene: TRBJ2-7; v_gene: TRBV5-1; CDR3nt: TGCGCCAGCAGCTTGGATCCGGGACAGGGGGCTGGCGAGCAGTACTTC; CDR3aa: CASSLDPGQGAGEQYF
abundance: -; d_gene: TRBD1; j_gene: TRBJ1-1; v_gene: TRBV19; CDR3nt: TGTGCCAGTAGCCCGACCCTGAGACAGGGGGCAGCTTTCTTT; CDR3aa: CASSPTLRQGAAFF
abundance: -; d_gene: -; j_gene: TRBJ2-7; v_gene: TRBV18; CDR3nt: TGTGCCAGCTCACCGTCGTTAGGGCACCACGAGCAGTACTTC; CDR3aa: CASSPSLGHHEQYF
abundance: -; d_gene: TRBD2; j_gene: TRBJ2-5; v_gene: TRBV19; CDR3nt: TGTGCCAGTAAACTAGCGGTAAACCAAGAGACCCAGTACTTC; CDR3aa: CASKLAVNQETQYF
abundance: -; d_gene: TRBD1; j_gene: TRBJ2-5; v_gene: TRBV11-2; CDR3nt: TGTGCCAGCAGCCAGGACAGGGGTGGATTAGAGACCCAGTACTTC; CDR3aa: CASSQDRGGLETQYF
abundance: -; d_gene: TRBD2; j_gene: TRBJ2-7; v_gene: TRBV4-2; CDR3nt: TGTGCCAGCAGCCAAGGGGCGAGCGGGGGAATCGAGCAGTACTTC; CDR3aa: CASSQGASGGIEQYF
abundance: few; d_gene: TRBD2; j_gene: TRBJ2-7; v_gene: TRBV9; CDR3nt: TGTGCCAGCAGCGCCGGACTAGCGGGAGGAGAGGTGCAGTACTTC; CDR3aa: CASSAGLAGGEVQYF
abundance: -; d_gene: -; j_gene: TRBJ1-5; v_gene: TRBV10-2; CDR3nt: TGCGCCAGCAGTGAAGAGGGGCAGCCCCAGCATTTT; CDR3aa: CASSEEGQPQHF
abundance: -; d_gene: -; j_gene: TRBJ1-3; v_gene: TRBV2; CDR3nt: TGTGCCAGCAGGATATCTGGAAACACCATATATTTT; CDR3aa: CASRISGNTIYF